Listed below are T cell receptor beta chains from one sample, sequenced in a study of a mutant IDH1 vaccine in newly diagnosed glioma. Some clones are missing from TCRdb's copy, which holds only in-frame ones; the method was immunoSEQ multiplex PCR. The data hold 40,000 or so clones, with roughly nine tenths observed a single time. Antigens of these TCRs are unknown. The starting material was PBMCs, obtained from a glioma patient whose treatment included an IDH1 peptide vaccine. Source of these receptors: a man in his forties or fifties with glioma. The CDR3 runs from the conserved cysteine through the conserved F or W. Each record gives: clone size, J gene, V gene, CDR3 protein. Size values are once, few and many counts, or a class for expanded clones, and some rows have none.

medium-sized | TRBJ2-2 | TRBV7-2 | CASSLGSLRAVMNTGELFF
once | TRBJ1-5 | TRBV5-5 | CASSLARGVNSNQPQHF
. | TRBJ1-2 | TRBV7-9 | CASRNRESNYGYTF
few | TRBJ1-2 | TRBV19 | CASSDRGYGYTF
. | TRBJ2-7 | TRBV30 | CAWSMDFYEQYF
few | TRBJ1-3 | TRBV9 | CASSVGLGVGNTIYF
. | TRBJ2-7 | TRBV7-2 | CASSLAGGAYEQYF
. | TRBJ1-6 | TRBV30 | CAWAGTAYNSPLHF
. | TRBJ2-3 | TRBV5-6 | CASSLSALTDTQYF
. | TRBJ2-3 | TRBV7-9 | CALEAASGRADTQYF
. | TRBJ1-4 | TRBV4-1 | CASSPGQTTTNEKLFF
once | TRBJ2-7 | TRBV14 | CASSKQGGYEQYF
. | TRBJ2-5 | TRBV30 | CAWESSGGRGIQYF
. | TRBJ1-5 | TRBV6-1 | CASSEWAPSNQPQHF
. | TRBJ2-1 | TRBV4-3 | CASSHGNEQFF
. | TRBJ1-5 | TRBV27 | CASSLTGYNSNQPQHF
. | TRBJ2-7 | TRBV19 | CASSIGDRVTGEQYF
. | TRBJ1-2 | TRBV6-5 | CASSYDSKNYGYTF
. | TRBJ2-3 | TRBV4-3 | CASSQPSSGGTQYF
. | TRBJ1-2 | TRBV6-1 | CASLRSRGAPRGYTF
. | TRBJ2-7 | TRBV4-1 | CASSQADGRTYEQYF
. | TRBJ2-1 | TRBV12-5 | CASGSSLAVGGEQFF
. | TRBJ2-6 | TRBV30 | CAWGGPTGRARSGANVLTF
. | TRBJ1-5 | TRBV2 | CASSDNGSRNQPQHF
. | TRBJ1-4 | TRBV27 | CASSYSGTNEKLFF
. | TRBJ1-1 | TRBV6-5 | CASSIIGREAFF
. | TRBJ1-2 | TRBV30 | CAWSAGGAARYTF
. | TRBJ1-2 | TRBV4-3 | CASSMGGQDGYTF
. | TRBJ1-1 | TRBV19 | CASSILGTEAFF
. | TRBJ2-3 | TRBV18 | CASSPGTSGIGTDTQYF
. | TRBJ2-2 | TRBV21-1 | CASSKNRSGMAGTGELFF
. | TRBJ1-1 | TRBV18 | CASSPRTVRDTEAFF
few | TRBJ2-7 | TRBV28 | CASTYQGTYEQYF
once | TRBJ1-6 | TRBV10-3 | CAISGEGSPLHF
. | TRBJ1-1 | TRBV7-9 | CASSLGGGNTEAFF
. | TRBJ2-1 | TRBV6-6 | CASSPSDRSNEQFF
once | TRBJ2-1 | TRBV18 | CASSFNNEQFF